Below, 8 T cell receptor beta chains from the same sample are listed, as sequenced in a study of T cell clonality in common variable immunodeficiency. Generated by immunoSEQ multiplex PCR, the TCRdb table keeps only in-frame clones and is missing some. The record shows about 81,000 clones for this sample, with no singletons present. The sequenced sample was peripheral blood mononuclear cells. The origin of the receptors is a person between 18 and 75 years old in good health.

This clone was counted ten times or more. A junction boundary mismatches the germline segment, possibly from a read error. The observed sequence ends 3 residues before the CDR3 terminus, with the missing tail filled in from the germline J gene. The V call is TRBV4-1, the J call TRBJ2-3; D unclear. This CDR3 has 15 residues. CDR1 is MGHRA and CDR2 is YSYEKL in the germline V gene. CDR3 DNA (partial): TGCGCCGGCAGCCAAGATTTTTTGGCGGTAGATACG. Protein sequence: CAGSQDFLAVDT. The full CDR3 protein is CAGSQDFLAVDTQYF.

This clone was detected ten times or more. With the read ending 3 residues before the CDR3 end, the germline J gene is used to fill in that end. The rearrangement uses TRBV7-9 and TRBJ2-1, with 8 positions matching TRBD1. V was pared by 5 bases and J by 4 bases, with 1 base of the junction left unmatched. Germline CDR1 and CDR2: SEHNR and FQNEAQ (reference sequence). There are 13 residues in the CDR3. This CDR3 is CASSRTGYNEQFF. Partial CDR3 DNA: TGTGCCAGCAGCAGGACAGGGTACAATGAG.

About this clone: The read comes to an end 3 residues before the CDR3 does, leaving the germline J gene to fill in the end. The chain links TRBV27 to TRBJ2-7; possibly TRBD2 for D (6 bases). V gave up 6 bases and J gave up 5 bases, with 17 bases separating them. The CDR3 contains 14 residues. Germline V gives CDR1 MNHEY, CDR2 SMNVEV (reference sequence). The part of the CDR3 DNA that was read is TGTGCCAGCAGGCCGGGACTCTCTCCTGACGAG. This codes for CASRPGLSPDE. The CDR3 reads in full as CASRPGLSPDEQYF.

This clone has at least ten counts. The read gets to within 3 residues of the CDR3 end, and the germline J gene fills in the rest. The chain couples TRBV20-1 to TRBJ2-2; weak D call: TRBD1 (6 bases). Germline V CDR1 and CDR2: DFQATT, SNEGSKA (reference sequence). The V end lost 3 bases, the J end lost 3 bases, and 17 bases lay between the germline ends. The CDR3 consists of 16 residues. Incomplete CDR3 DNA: TGCAGTGCTAGTCAGCCGGGCAGGGGCCACACCGGGGAG. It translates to CSASQPGRGHTGE. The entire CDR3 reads CSASQPGRGHTGELFF.

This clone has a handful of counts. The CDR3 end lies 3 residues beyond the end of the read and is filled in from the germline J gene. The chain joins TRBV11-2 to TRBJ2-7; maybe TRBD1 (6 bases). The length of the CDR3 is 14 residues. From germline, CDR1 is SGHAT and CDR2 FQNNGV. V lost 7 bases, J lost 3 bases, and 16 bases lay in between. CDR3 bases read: TGTGCCAGCACCTCATCAGGACAGCTCTACGAG. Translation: CASTSSGQLYE. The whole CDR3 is CASTSSGQLYEQYF.

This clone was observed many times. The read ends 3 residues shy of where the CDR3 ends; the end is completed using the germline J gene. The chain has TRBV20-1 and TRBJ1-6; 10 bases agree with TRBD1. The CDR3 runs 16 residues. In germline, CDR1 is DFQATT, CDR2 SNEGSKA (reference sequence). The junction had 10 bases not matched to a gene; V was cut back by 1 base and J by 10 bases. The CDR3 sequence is CSARGRGQGQRSPLHF. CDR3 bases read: TGCAGTGCTAGAGGTCGGGGACAGGGGCAGCGGTCACCC.

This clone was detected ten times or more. The CDR3 reads CASSLQGQSTDTQYF. The covered CDR3 bases are TGTGCCAGCAGCTTACAGGGACAAAGCACAGATACG. The rearrangement joins TRBV11-1 to TRBJ2-3; tentatively, D is TRBD1 (6 bases). The sequenced fragment ends 3 residues before the CDR3 boundary, so the rest is inferred from the germline J gene. Trimming took off 2 bases at V and 0 bases at J, with 9 bases between the two ends. In germline, CDR1 is SGHAT, CDR2 FQDESV (reference sequence). The CDR3 runs 15 residues.

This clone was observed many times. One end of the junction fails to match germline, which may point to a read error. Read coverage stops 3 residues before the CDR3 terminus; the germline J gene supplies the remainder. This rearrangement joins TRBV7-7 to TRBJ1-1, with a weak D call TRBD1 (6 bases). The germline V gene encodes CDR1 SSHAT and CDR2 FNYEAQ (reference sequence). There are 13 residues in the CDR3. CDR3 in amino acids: CASSSTGQSEAFF. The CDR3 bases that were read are TGTGCTAGCAGCAGTACAGGGCAGAGTGAA.